The entry below gives a single T cell receptor (beta chain) sequence along with its context. The antigen remains undetermined. PCR primers comprised 60 Vbeta and 13 Jbeta primers. Libraries were prepared by immunoSEQ multiplex PCR; TCRdb keeps only in-frame clonotypes and omits some of them. The listing contains 150,000 to 200,000 clones. Samples came from healthy bone marrow donors. The data are from a study of cytomegalovirus exposure and HLA in healthy donors. The study's findings and limits: HLA-A and HLA-B allele assignments for most subjects were reportedly predicted accurately using TCR beta sequences.

Germline V gene lookup returns CDR1 SGHRS and CDR2 YFSETQ. V was trimmed by 4 bases and J by 4 bases, leaving 20 bases between them. This CDR3 contains 16 residues. This rearrangement joins TRBV5-1 to TRBJ1-2; D not certain. The source of this sequence is a man aged 25 to 45 in good health and CMV-seronegative. What was sequenced was PBMCs. CDR3 in amino acids: CASSLTGPQSGYGYTF. Written as DNA, the CDR3 is TGCGCCAGCAGCCTAACCGGGCCCCAGAGCGGCTATGGCTACACCTTC.